These T cell receptor beta chains were read from a single sample in a study of T-cell reconstitution after alpha-beta-depleted transplantation in children. TCRdb called the PCR reads again in MiXCR, with one record for every CDR3 protein. The table has some 200,000 distinct CDR3 sequences, 9.7% seen once; the top ten hold about 5%. The sequenced sample was PBMCs from the stem cell graft donor, obtained from the stem cell graft. The receptor source for this set is a human donor who donated a stem cell graft to a child with SCID. Each CDR3 is given with its conserved first and last residue. D genes are given only for firm matches. Clone size appears in some rows only: once, few, many, or a class for an expanded clone.

CDR3,DNA,size,J,D,V
CASSLDQETQYF,TGCGCCAGCAGCTTGGATCAAGAGACCCAGTACTTC,many,TRBJ2-5,-,TRBV5-1
CASRDTRGDTEAFF,TGTGCCAGCAGGGATACTAGGGGGGACACTGAAGCTTTCTTT,-,TRBJ1-1,-,TRBV2
CASSSRQGPWEHTIYF,TGTGCCAGCAGTTCACGACAGGGCCCCTGGGAACACACCATATATTTT,many,TRBJ1-3,TRBD1,TRBV28
CASSLATGNTIYF,TGTGCCAGCAGCTTAGCGACTGGAAACACCATATATTTT,many,TRBJ1-3,-,TRBV7-2
CASSFLGGEGYTF,TGTGCCAGCAGTTTTTTAGGGGGCGAGGGCTACACCTTC,many,TRBJ1-2,TRBD1,TRBV12-3/TRBV12-4
CASSSSTGHPTTYYEQYF,TGCGCCAGCAGCTCGTCGACAGGACACCCGACCACTTACTACGAGCAGTACTTC,many,TRBJ2-7,-,TRBV10-1
CAWSLTRGEQYF,TGTGCCTGGAGTTTAACTAGGGGCGAGCAGTACTTC,-,TRBJ2-7,-,TRBV30
CASTRQGNSQETQYF,TGTGCCAGCACCCGACAGGGGAATTCCCAAGAGACCCAGTACTTC,many,TRBJ2-5,TRBD1,TRBV7-2
CAISETDRGGNEQFF,TGTGCCATCAGTGAGACTGACAGGGGGGGCAATGAGCAGTTCTTC,many,TRBJ2-1,TRBD1,TRBV10-3
CASSLRDWQPQHF,TGTGCCAGCAGCTTACGGGACTGGCAGCCCCAGCATTTT,many,TRBJ1-5,-,TRBV7-2
CASSTGQGEAFF,TGCGCCAGCAGCACAGGACAGGGGGAAGCTTTCTTT,many,TRBJ1-1,TRBD1,TRBV5-1
CASSLDFTGNTEAFF,TGTGCCAGCAGCTTAGATTTTACCGGGAACACTGAAGCTTTCTTT,-,TRBJ1-1,-,TRBV11-2
CASSGDTGSPLHF,TGTGCCAGCAGTGGCGATACAGGGTCACCCCTCCACTTT,few,TRBJ1-6,-,TRBV2
CASRPTQGGYEQYF,TGTGCCAGCAGACCCACTCAAGGGGGCTACGAGCAGTACTTC,many,TRBJ2-7,-,TRBV12-3/TRBV12-4
CASSHFGGETQYF,TGTGCCAGCAGCCATTTTGGGGGAGAGACCCAGTACTTC,many,TRBJ2-5,-,TRBV3-1